The entry below describes one T cell receptor beta chain. Its specificity is unknown. The source of the sample is a study of cytomegalovirus exposure and HLA in healthy donors. The wider study: A subsequent analysis reported that the roughly 130 validation repertoires were produced on the same platform that had also been used for the roughly 670 first-cohort repertoires.

The repertoire was sequenced with immunoSEQ multiplex PCR; TCRdb's copy has only in-frame clones and lacks some. Seen here are about 240,000 clones, about 90% observed once, and the top ten hold around 1.3%. Germline V gives CDR1 SGHNT, CDR2 YENEEA. The junction had 4 bases not matched to a gene; V was cut back by 3 bases and J by 0 bases. The CDR3 length is 16 residues. Overall study findings and caveats: For cytomegalovirus status, the classifier reportedly gave diagnoses with high specificity and sensitivity. Among TCR beta chains, those listed as cytomegalovirus-associated numbered about 160.

The source material was PBMCs. The receptor was isolated from a woman aged 25 to 39 in good health and CMV-seropositive. The genes are TRBV11-3 and TRBJ2-3; the match to TRBD1 covers 9 bases. The chain's CDR3 is CASSLGQGQSTDTQYF. DNA of the CDR3: TGTGCCAGCAGCTTGGGACAGGGACAGAGCACAGATACGCAGTATTTT.